This passage covers 2 T cell receptor beta chains from one sample sequenced in a study of blood T cells in healthy people across ages. For the second PCR, which ran for about 7 to 11 cycles, a sample-barcoded 5' primer and a J-beta primer mix were used. One entry per CDR3 protein, called by TCRdb with MiXCR from the 5' RACE reads. Seen here are roughly 1,300,000 distinct CDR3 sequences, around 55% observed once, and the top ten hold under 8.5%. The sequenced sample was blood. These receptors were obtained from a young man in good health.

CDR3 loop: CASSVRGYENPGANVLTF. CDR3 nucleotide sequence: TGTGCCAGCAGCGTGAGAGGGTACGAAAACCCTGGGGCCAACGTCCTGACTTTC. The V call is TRBV12-3 or TRBV12-4, the J call TRBJ2-6; D might be TRBD2 (5 bases). The length of the CDR3 is 18 residues. V shed 6 bases and J shed 2 bases, with 20 bases lying between them.

In the case of this clonotype: A much larger clonotype is one base distant, so this may be a read error. The chain is built from TRBV7-9 and TRBJ1-1; no clear D. This CDR3 region has 11 residues. Germline CDR1 and CDR2: SEHNR and FQNEAQ (reference sequence). V gave up 3 bases and J gave up 10 bases, with 9 bases separating them. The DNA for the CDR3 is TGTGCCAGCAGCTTTGACAATGGAGCTTTCTTT. Its protein is CASSFDNGAFF.